A selection of T cell receptor beta chains follows, all from one sample in a study of regulatory T cells in long-lasting Graves disease. In TCRdb, the multiplex PCR reads were re-called with MiXCR into one record per CDR3 protein. The sample holds 400,000 to 500,000 distinct CDR3 sequences, approximately 16% seen once. The sample was also reused in another study, on T cells in Graves' hyperthyroidism and ophthalmopathy.

Sequencing used peripheral blood mononuclear cells (PBMCs), obtained at new diagnosis, from a patient treated with antithyroid drugs. The source of these receptors is a woman in her 30s with Graves disease. Each CDR3 is given with its conserved first and last residue. D genes are given only for firm matches. A row's size may be missing; if present it is once, few, many or a size class.

j_gene	abundance	v_gene	d_gene	CDR3nt	CDR3aa
TRBJ1-5	-	TRBV19	-	TGTGCCAGTAGTATAGGGACAGAAGTGGGCAATCAGCCCCAGCATTTT	CASSIGTEVGNQPQHF
TRBJ1-3	many	TRBV20-1	TRBD1	TGCAGTGCAGAACGGAGACAGGGGGCTGGAAACACCATATATTTT	CSAERRQGAGNTIYF
TRBJ2-2	-	TRBV6-1	TRBD1	TGTGCCAGCAGATTGGGACAGATCAACACCGGGGAGCTGTTTTTT	CASRLGQINTGELFF
TRBJ2-5	many	TRBV6-1	-	TGTGCCAGCATGCCCGAAGGCAGGCAAGAGACCCAGTACTTC	CASMPEGRQETQYF
TRBJ2-1	-	TRBV27	TRBD2	TGTGCCAGCAGGACGACTAGCGGGGGATCCAATGAGCAGTTCTTC	CASRTTSGGSNEQFF
TRBJ1-1	many	TRBV3-1	TRBD1	TGTGCCAGCAACACCCCGGGACAGATGAACACTGAAGCTTTCTTT	CASNTPGQMNTEAFF
TRBJ2-7	many	TRBV6-1	-	TGTGCCAGCAGTGAAAGAGGGGGAAACCCCTACGAGCAGTACTTC	CASSERGGNPYEQYF
TRBJ1-1	many	TRBV24-1	-	TGTGCCACCAGGGACAGCATGAACACTGAAGCTTTCTTT	CATRDSMNTEAFF
TRBJ2-7	few	TRBV14	TRBD1	TGTGCCAGCAGCCAAGAGGGCCCCACAGGGGAGAGGTCGGAGGAGCAGTACTTC	CASSQEGPTGERSEEQYF
TRBJ1-2	many	TRBV7-2	TRBD1	TGTGCCAGCAGCTTATCCAGGGGGCGTAGAGGCTACACCTTC	CASSLSRGRRGYTF
TRBJ1-1	many	TRBV3-1	TRBD1	TGTGCCAGCAGCCTACCGACAGGGGGGAACACTGAAGCTTTCTTT	CASSLPTGGNTEAFF
TRBJ2-7	many	TRBV20-1	TRBD2	TGCAGTGCCACCGGGACTATTACCTACGAGCAGTACTTC	CSATGTITYEQYF
TRBJ2-2	-	TRBV29-1	TRBD2	TGCAGCGTTGAAGATCAAGCGGGAGGGCCGGGGACCGGGGAGCTGTTTTTT	CSVEDQAGGPGTGELFF
TRBJ2-1	few	TRBV28	-	TGTGCCAGCAGTTCCTACCTCCGGGGCAATGAGCAGTTCTTC	CASSSYLRGNEQFF
TRBJ1-1	once	TRBV5-4	-	TGTGCCAGCAGGGTAGGGAGGAACACTGAAGCTTTCTTT	CASRVGRNTEAFF
TRBJ2-7	many	TRBV12-3/TRBV12-4	TRBD2	TGTGCCAGCAGTTCCCGCCTTCTAGCGGGAGAGGGCGAGCAGTACTTC	CASSSRLLAGEGEQYF